Listed below are T cell receptor beta chains from one sample, sequenced in a study of blood T cell repertoires in COVID-19. Produced via immunoSEQ multiplex PCR; TCRdb's table is partial and in-frame only. The sample records roughly 160,000 clones, roughly 85% being singletons. Material for sequencing was peripheral blood. These receptors originate from a woman in her forties or fifties with COVID-19, enrolled during active disease. Both conserved end residues are part of each CDR3. D genes are given only for firm matches. The listing skips clone size in some rows; elsewhere it reads once, few, many or a size class.

V gene	clone size	D gene	J gene	CDR3 DNA	CDR3 protein
TRBV7-2	NA	NA	TRBJ2-7	TGTGCCAGCAGCCCTAATCCGAACTACGAGCAGTACTTC	CASSPNPNYEQYF
TRBV3-1/TRBV3-2	NA	TRBD2	TRBJ2-5	TGTGCCAGCAGGGTGGGACTAGCGGGGAAAGAGACCCAGTACTTC	CASRVGLAGKETQYF
TRBV12-3/TRBV12-4	NA	NA	TRBJ1-2	TGTGCCAGCAGTTTACAGGGTTACTATGGCTACACCTTC	CASSLQGYYGYTF
TRBV7-2	NA	NA	TRBJ2-7	TGTGCCAGCAGTGGGCAGGGTTTCACCTACGAGCAGTACTTC	CASSGQGFTYEQYF
TRBV2	NA	TRBD2	TRBJ2-5	TGTGCCAGCAGTGGACTAGCGGGGGCGCAAGAGACCCAGTACTTC	CASSGLAGAQETQYF
TRBV6-5	NA	TRBD1	TRBJ1-1	TGTGCCAGCAGATCCTGGACAGGGGAGAACACTGAAGCTTTCTTT	CASRSWTGENTEAFF
TRBV30	many	NA	TRBJ2-7	TGTGCCTGGTACAAACAGTCAACCTACGAGCAGTACTTC	CAWYKQSTYEQYF
TRBV11-2	NA	TRBD1	TRBJ2-2	TGTGCCAGCAGCTTACGCTGGACAGGGGACCGGGAGCTGTTTTTT	CASSLRWTGDRELFF
TRBV7-2	NA	TRBD1	TRBJ2-3	TGTGCCAGCAGCTTAATCGGACAGGGGACCACAGATACGCAGTATTTT	CASSLIGQGTTDTQYF
TRBV16	NA	NA	TRBJ2-1	TGTGCCAGCAGCCCTAAGCCCACAGGGAACAATGAGCAGTTCTTC	CASSPKPTGNNEQFF